This entry lists 27 T cell receptor beta chains sequenced from one sample in a study of T cell responses to AZD1222 COVID-19 vaccine. TCRdb keeps only in-frame clones here, not all; method: immunoSEQ multiplex PCR. The data show around 61,000 clones, 70% to 90% seen once. The source material was peripheral blood, sampled on day 0 of AZD1222 vaccination. These receptors all come from an adult in good health.

This clone was recorded only once. This chain uses TRBV27 with TRBJ2-2; D is ambiguous. Germline V gene data show CDR1 as MNHEY and CDR2 as SMNVEV (reference sequence). The CDR3 consists of 14 residues. V was clipped by 2 bases and J by 4 bases, with 8 bases between them. In nucleotides, the CDR3 is TGTGCCAGCAGTTTACGGACCCTCACCGGGGAGCTGTTTTTT. Protein sequence: CASSLRTLTGELFF.

The J gene is TRBJ2-7, the V gene TRBV5-5, with D perhaps matching TRBD1 (6 bases). The CDR3 is 13 residues long. CDR1 SGHKS and CDR2 YYEKEE come from the germline V gene (reference sequence). V was clipped by 1 base and J by 1 base, with 6 bases between them. CDR3 loop: CASSLQGSYEQYF. DNA of the CDR3: TGTGCCAGCAGCTTGCAGGGGTCCTACGAGCAGTACTTC.

The rearrangement joins TRBV3-1 (or the pseudogene TRBV3-2) to TRBJ1-3; D is ambiguous. V was clipped by 1 base and J by 3 bases, with 10 bases between them. From germline, CDR1 is LGHDT and CDR2 YNNKEL (reference sequence). CDR3 length: 15 amino acids. CDR3 region: CASSQGRNNGNTIYF. CDR3 bases: TGTGCCAGCAGCCAAGGACGGAATAATGGAAACACCATATATTTT.

This chain links TRBV14 with TRBJ2-6; weak D call: TRBD2 (6 bases). There are 19 residues in the CDR3. The V gene lost 4 bases and the J gene lost 3 bases, with 22 bases spanning the gap. Germline CDR1 is SGHDN and CDR2 is FVKESK. CDR3 DNA sequence: TGTGCCAGCAGCCCGCGTGGACTAAGGGTCATAGATGGGGCCAACGTCCTGACTTTC. Protein sequence: CASSPRGLRVIDGANVLTF.

This chain links TRBV9 with TRBJ2-1; D call uncertain. The V gene's germline CDR1 is SGDLS and CDR2 YYNGEE. Trimming stripped 3 bases from V and 5 bases from J, with 9 bases between. The CDR3 runs 13 residues. CDR3 residues: CASSGNADNEQFF. CDR3 coding DNA: TGTGCCAGCAGCGGCAACGCAGACAATGAGCAGTTCTTC.

The chain employs TRBV10-3 and TRBJ2-1, with D hard to call. CDR3 length equals 11 residues. CDR1 and CDR2 from the germline V gene are ENHRY and SYGVKD. The V end lost 4 bases, the J end lost 6 bases, and 4 bases lay between the germline ends. CDR3 coding DNA: TGTGCCATCAGTGTATCCAATGAGCAGTTCTTC. This encodes CAISVSNEQFF.

V usage is TRBV3-1 (or the pseudogene TRBV3-2) and J usage is TRBJ2-2; D may be TRBD1 or TRBD2 (6 bases each). The CDR3 contains 15 residues. Germline V lookup: CDR1 LGHDT, CDR2 YNNKEL (reference sequence). Trimming pared 4 bases from V and 5 bases from J, leaving 14 bases between. CDR3 loop: CASSPDRRGTGELFF. The CDR3 bases are TGTGCCAGCAGCCCGGACAGACGGGGGACCGGGGAGCTGTTTTTT.

V gene TRBV5-5 combines with J gene TRBJ2-1; 11 bases line up with TRBD1. The CDR3 runs 15 residues. CDR1 and CDR2 (germline): SGHKS, YYEKEE (reference sequence). With V trimmed by 4 bases and J by 10 bases, 10 bases remained unmatched. CDR3 in amino acids: CASSQDRGHYREQFF. As DNA, the CDR3 is TGTGCCAGCAGCCAGGACAGGGGGCATTACAGGGAGCAGTTCTTC.

The J gene is TRBJ2-1, the V gene TRBV20-1; D unclear. Trimming took 3 bases from V and 4 from J, leaving 7 bases between them. The CDR3 runs 12 residues. Germline V CDR1 and CDR2: DFQATT, SNEGSKA (reference sequence). The CDR3 is CSASMNYNEQFF. The CDR3 DNA follows: TGCAGTGCTAGTATGAATTACAATGAGCAGTTCTTC.

The gene calls are TRBV7-9 and TRBJ2-7; D is ambiguous. V was cut by 5 bases and J by 6 bases, with 20 bases left in between. The CDR3 runs to 15 residues. The germline gives CDR1 SEHNR, CDR2 FQNEAQ (reference sequence). CDR3 sequence reads: CASSLPVGSSVEQYF. In DNA, the CDR3 is TGTGCCAGCAGCCTCCCGGTCGGTTCGAGTGTCGAGCAGTACTTC.

The chain carries TRBV5-4 and TRBJ1-5; 7 bases match TRBD1. Germline loops: CDR1 SGHNT, CDR2 YYREEE (reference sequence). V trimming: 4 bases; J trimming: 3 bases; junction bases outside the gene matches: 13. The CDR3 is made up of 17 amino acids. As DNA, the CDR3 is TGTGCCAGCAGCAGGTGGACAGGAGATGGTTACAATCAGCCCCAGCATTTT. Amino acids: CASSRWTGDGYNQPQHF. Together with reference TRBV5-4 and TRBJ1-5, the CDR3 gives the full variable domain: ETGVTQSPTHLIKTRGQQVTLRCSSQSGHNTVSWYQQALGQGPQFIFQYYREEENGRGNFPPRFSGLQFPNYSSELNVNALELDDSALYLCASSRWTGDGYNQPQHFGDGTRLSIL.

As DNA, the CDR3 is TGTGCCAGTAACGAGTTTTGGGGTGGTCTCGGGAACACTGAAGCTTTCTTT. Protein: CASNEFWGGLGNTEAFF. J is TRBJ1-1 and V is TRBV19; no reliable D call. CDR3 length: 17 residues. CDR1 is LNHDA, CDR2 SQIVND, per germline (reference sequence). The V and J ends lost 7 bases and 1 base respectively, with 22 bases between them.

This chain links TRBV7-8 with TRBJ1-3; the D gene is possibly TRBD1 (5 bases). This CDR3 spans 15 amino acids. V lost 1 base and J 0 bases, leaving 7 bases between the germline ends. Germline CDR1 reads SGHVS; CDR2 reads FQNEAQ. The CDR3 protein is CASSLVRDSGNTIYF. The CDR3 DNA follows: TGTGCCAGCAGCTTAGTCAGGGACTCTGGAAACACCATATATTTT.

Concerning this clone: Compared with germline, one end of the junction differs, possibly owing to a read error. The chain links TRBV7-7 to TRBJ2-5; no reliable D call. The CDR3 length is 13 residues. CDR1 is SSHAT and CDR2 is FNYEAQ in the germline V gene (reference sequence). The CDR3 nucleotides read TGTGCTAGCAGCTTAGATCGGGTAGAGACCCAGTACTTC. Residues: CASSLDRVETQYF. Based on the CDR3 plus reference TRBV7-7 and TRBJ2-5, the full variable domain is GAGVSQSPRYKVTKRGQDVTLRCDPISSHATLYWYQQALGQGPEFLTYFNYEAQPDKSGLPSDRFSAERPEGSISTLTIQRTEQRDSAMYRCASSLDRVETQYFGPGTRLLVL.

The chain recombines TRBV10-3 with TRBJ1-5, with D possibly matching TRBD1 (6 bases). Germline CDR1 ENHRY, CDR2 SYGVKD. The CDR3 consists of 13 residues. With 9 bases removed from V and 5 bases from J, the gap between germline ends came to 14 bases. The CDR3 protein is CAIRQDGDQPQHF. The CDR3 DNA reads TGTGCCATTCGACAGGACGGGGATCAGCCCCAGCATTTT.

This chain joins TRBV4-2 and TRBJ1-4, with 10 bases aligning to TRBD1. The V segment lost 4 bases and the J segment 0 bases; nucleotides outside the gene matches: 8. This CDR3 region has 18 residues. In germline, CDR1 is LGHNA, CDR2 YNFKEQ. The CDR3 region is CASSRDGTGATTNEKLFF. The DNA of the CDR3 is TGTGCCAGCAGCCGTGATGGGACAGGGGCTACAACTAATGAAAAACTGTTTTTT.

The chain's CDR3 is CASSLTYSGQETQYF. Written as DNA, the CDR3 is TGTGCCAGCAGCTTGACGTACTCAGGCCAAGAGACCCAGTACTTC. The rearrangement links TRBV5-4 to TRBJ2-5; D call uncertain. Germline CDR1 and CDR2: SGHNT and YYREEE (reference sequence). The CDR3 has 15 residues. V gave up 1 base and J gave up 1 base, with 11 bases separating them.

The DNA for the CDR3 is TGTGCCTGGAGTGTACAAAGCCAAGAGACCCAGTACTTC. Encoded protein: CAWSVQSQETQYF. This chain connects TRBV30 to TRBJ2-5, with no clear D. Germline lookup yields CDR1 GTSNPN and CDR2 SVGIG (reference sequence). The CDR3 runs to 13 residues. The V end was cut by 0 bases, the J end by 1 base, with 6 bases between.

This chain joins TRBV29-1 and TRBJ1-1; possible D gene TRBD1, 5 bases. Germline V gene lookup returns CDR1 SQVTM and CDR2 ANQGSEA. CDR3 size: 17 residues. With 3 bases removed from V and 0 bases from J, the gap between germline ends came to 20 bases. CDR3 sequence: CSVDPGVRAAMNTEAFF. CDR3 DNA sequence: TGCAGCGTTGACCCGGGGGTCCGCGCGGCGATGAACACTGAAGCTTTCTTT.

The chain links TRBV7-9 to TRBJ2-3; D remains ambiguous. V dropped 1 base and J dropped 0 bases, with 8 bases sitting between them. Germline V lookup: CDR1 SEHNR, CDR2 FQNEAQ (reference sequence). This CDR3 has 15 residues. The CDR3 loop is CASSLGSTSTDTQYF. CDR3 in DNA: TGTGCCAGCAGCTTAGGTTCCACTAGCACAGATACGCAGTATTTT.

The rearrangement links TRBV12-5 to TRBJ2-3; TRBD2 aligns across 12 bases. V lost 6 bases to trimming and J lost 4 bases; unmatched junction nucleotides: 14. Germline V gene data show CDR1 as LGHNT and CDR2 as FRNRAP. The CDR3 spans 18 residues. This CDR3 is CASGFLAGGQIFPDTQYF. Here the CDR3 DNA reads TGTGCTAGTGGGTTCCTAGCGGGGGGGCAAATTTTCCCAGATACGCAGTATTTT.

Concerning this clone itself: The same CDR3 also results from other DNA sequences found in this sample. The rearrangement joins TRBV19 to TRBJ1-1, with 8 bases aligning to TRBD1. Germline trimming cut 3 bases from V and 1 base from J; bases unmatched to any gene: 1. The CDR3 sequence is 14 residues long. The germline CDR1 and CDR2 sequences are LNHDA and SQIVND (reference sequence). Written as DNA, the CDR3 is TGTGCCAGTAGTATTGGACAGGGGAACACTGAAGCTTTCTTT. Amino acids: CASSIGQGNTEAFF.

The chain is built from TRBV7-9 and TRBJ2-7, with D hard to call. The CDR3 covers 12 residues. Germline lookup yields CDR1 SEHNR and CDR2 FQNEAQ (reference sequence). Trimming shortened V by 1 base and J by 2 bases, and 3 bases separated the two germline ends. The CDR3 DNA is TGTGCCAGCAGCTTAGTTCCCTACGAGCAGTACTTC. Translation gives CASSLVPYEQYF.

Here the CDR3 DNA reads TGTGCCAGCTCACCACTTAACACCGGGGAGCTGTTTTTT. Protein sequence: CASSPLNTGELFF. The J gene is TRBJ2-2, the V gene TRBV18; D call uncertain. Germline V CDR1 and CDR2: KGHSH, LQKENI. Trimming removed 1 base from V and 2 bases from J, with 2 bases in between. The length of the CDR3 is 13 residues. The entire variable domain, with the rest obtained from reference TRBV18 and TRBJ2-2, is as follows: NAGVMQNPRHLVRRRGQEARLRCSPMKGHSHVYWYRQLPEEGLKFMVYLQKENIIDESGMPKERFSAEFPKEGPSILRIQQVVRGDSAAYFCASSPLNTGELFFGEGSRLTVL.

This rearrangement joins TRBV11-2 to TRBJ2-5; 13 bases agree with TRBD2. J gave up 3 bases and V 1 base, and 5 bases lay outside the gene matches. Germline CDR1 SGHAT, CDR2 FQNNGV. CDR3 length equals 17 residues. CDR3 protein: CASSLGTSGGLEETQYF. CDR3 bases: TGTGCCAGCAGCTTAGGGACTAGCGGGGGTTTAGAAGAGACCCAGTACTTC.

The genes are TRBV28 and TRBJ1-5, with 7 bases identical to TRBD1. V dropped 6 bases and J dropped 3; count of bases not matched to a gene: 5. CDR1 and CDR2 (germline): MDHEN, SYDVKM. The CDR3 consists of 14 residues. The CDR3 DNA is TGTGCCAGCAGCCATGGGACAGTCAATCAGCCCCAGCATTTT. Protein product: CASSHGTVNQPQHF.

The chain is built from TRBV12-5 and TRBJ1-1, with TRBD1 as a possible D gene (6 bases). The V and J ends lost 0 bases and 3 bases respectively, with 17 bases between them. Germline values: CDR1 LGHNT, CDR2 FRNRAP. This CDR3 contains 17 residues. The CDR3 region is CASGLVSQGRVYTEAFF. As DNA, the CDR3 is TGTGCTAGTGGTTTGGTAAGCCAGGGGAGGGTGTACACTGAAGCTTTCTTT.